Listed below are T cell receptor beta chains from one sample, sequenced in a study of a mutant IDH1 vaccine in newly diagnosed glioma. These receptors' antigens are unknown. Sequencing was performed with immunoSEQ multiplex PCR; in TCRdb, only in-frame clones are kept and a portion is missing. Here the sample spans around 42,000 clones, approximately 85% being singletons. The material was PBMCs, obtained from a glioma patient whose treatment included an IDH1 peptide vaccine. Every receptor here comes from a man in his forties with glioma. Both conserved end residues are part of each CDR3. The D gene is left open where the match is weak. Size tells how often a clone was seen (once, few, many) or the class of an expanded clone, and some rows leave it out.

- | TRBD2 | TRBJ2-3 | TRBV10-3 | CAIRGLETDTQYF | TGTGCCATCAGGGGACTAGAAACAGATACGCAGTATTTT
- | TRBD2 | TRBJ2-1 | TRBV7-2 | CASTFRTSGTNEQFF | TGTGCCAGCACCTTCAGGACTAGCGGGACTAATGAGCAGTTCTTC
- | - | TRBJ2-3 | TRBV7-7 | CASSFGGAGSTDTQYF | TGTGCTAGCAGCTTTGGGGGGGCCGGGAGCACAGATACGCAGTATTTT
- | - | TRBJ2-3 | TRBV5-8 | CASSFSSKIDTQYF | TGTGCCAGCAGCTTCTCCTCAAAGATCGATACGCAGTATTTT
- | - | TRBJ2-7 | TRBV5-6 | CASSRQGTSEQYF | TGTGCCAGCAGCCGCCAGGGGACCAGCGAGCAGTACTTC
- | TRBD2 | TRBJ2-7 | TRBV5-8 | CASTPSWVGGRALEQYF | TGTGCCAGCACCCCTTCCTGGGTCGGCGGGAGGGCCCTCGAGCAGTACTTC
- | - | TRBJ2-7 | TRBV18 | CASSPGTSYEQYF | TGTGCCAGCTCACCGGGGACCTCCTACGAGCAGTACTTC
- | TRBD1 | TRBJ2-7 | TRBV7-8 | CASSGTGEFEQYF | TGTGCCAGCAGCGGGACAGGGGAGTTCGAGCAGTACTTC
medium-sized | TRBD1 | TRBJ2-3 | TRBV27 | CASSLGQGVISDTQYF | TGTGCCAGTTCCTTGGGACAGGGGGTGATTTCAGATACGCAGTATTTT
- | - | TRBJ1-1 | TRBV5-1 | CASSLRSNTEAFF | TGCGCCAGCAGCTTGAGGAGTAACACTGAAGCTTTCTTT
- | TRBD2 | TRBJ2-1 | TRBV6-4 | CASSDWSILAGGINEQFF | TGTGCCAGCAGTGACTGGTCCATACTAGCGGGAGGAATCAATGAGCAGTTCTTC
- | TRBD2 | TRBJ2-2 | TRBV6-4 | CASGRESGTGELFF | TGTGCCAGCGGGCGGGAGTCTGGCACCGGGGAGCTGTTTTTT
- | - | TRBJ1-1 | TRBV27 | CASSSRAANTEAFF | TGTGCCAGCAGTTCAAGGGCGGCGAACACTGAAGCTTTCTTT
- | TRBD1 | TRBJ1-4 | TRBV9 | CASSKRQGLDEKLFF | TGTGCCAGCAGCAAAAGACAGGGGCTGGATGAAAAACTGTTTTTT
once | - | TRBJ2-5 | TRBV19 | CASRDDSGSRGETQYF | TGTGCCAGCCGGGACGACTCGGGGTCTCGCGGAGAGACCCAGTACTTC
medium-sized | - | TRBJ1-1 | TRBV28 | CASSPLRWTTLTEAFF | TGTGCCAGCAGTCCCCTCCGTTGGACCACACTGACTGAAGCTTTCTTT
- | - | TRBJ1-4 | TRBV2 | CASSSGAINEKLFF | TGTGCCAGCAGCTCAGGGGCGATTAATGAAAAACTGTTTTTT
- | - | TRBJ2-3 | TRBV18 | CASSPGLMWDTQYF | TGTGCCAGCTCACCGGGACTCATGTGGGATACGCAGTATTTT
- | - | TRBJ1-2 | TRBV2 | CASGGGRGYGYTF | TGTGCCAGCGGGGGGGGGCGAGGTTATGGCTACACCTTC
- | - | TRBJ2-7 | TRBV7-2 | CASSLRPRDEQYF | TGTGCCAGCAGCCTCCGTCCCCGCGACGAGCAGTACTTC
- | - | TRBJ2-3 | TRBV7-3 | CASSLEGTVRTDTQYF | TGTGCCAGCAGCTTGGAGGGAACGGTACGCACAGATACGCAGTATTTT
- | TRBD1 | TRBJ1-1 | TRBV6-5 | CASSRTGGAITEAFF | TGTGCCAGCAGCAGGACAGGGGGCGCGATCACTGAAGCTTTCTTT
- | - | TRBJ2-3 | TRBV14 | CASSQDRQSWGDTQYF | TGTGCCAGCAGCCAAGATAGGCAGTCGTGGGGAGATACGCAGTATTTT
- | TRBD1 | TRBJ1-2 | TRBV28 | CASRTPGQVGYTF | TGTGCCAGCAGGACCCCGGGACAGGTCGGCTACACCTTC
- | TRBD1 | TRBJ1-5 | TRBV5-5 | CASSPTGGQGQQPQHF | TGTGCCAGCAGCCCAACAGGGGGCCAGGGTCAACAGCCCCAGCATTTT